Below are 32 T cell receptor beta chains sequenced from a single sample in a study of blood T cells in healthy people across ages (dated by TCRdb to between 2015 and 2016). Library preparation employed 5' RACE. Instrument used: Illumina HiSeq 2500. The second PCR ran for about 6 to 11 cycles and used a J-beta primer mix along with a sample-barcoded 5' primer. The public reads were quality trimmed at Q25 with fastp and then assembled into clones with MiXCR by TCRdb, keeping productive beta chains. Rows matching on CDR3 protein sequence are summarized as one entry with the most common DNA and genes. Within this sample are hundreds of thousands of distinct CDR3 sequences, with approximately 24% of them counted one time only. 3% of the sample is in the top ten clones. The data also belong to a second study, concerning T cells of mothers and their children.

The sample was blood. These receptors all come from a boy aged 5-17 years in good health.

The chain is built from TRBV6-1 and TRBJ1-2; D not resolved. The germline V and J ends were trimmed by 10 bases and 2 bases, with 11 bases remaining between them. This CDR3 spans 12 amino acids. Germline CDR1 and CDR2: MNHNS and SASEGT. CDR3 coding DNA: TGTGCCACCCTGGCGGGAAACTATGGCTACACCTTC. This codes for CATLAGNYGYTF.

This clonotype was seen more than once but under ten times. The rearrangement links TRBV20-1 to TRBJ2-3; a weak D match, TRBD2 (6 bases). The germline CDR1 and CDR2 sequences are DFQATT and SNEGSKA (reference sequence). CDR3 length: 14 amino acids. V gave up 5 bases and J gave up 2 bases, with 14 bases separating them. CDR3 sequence reads: CSAWDSELTDTQYF. The CDR3 coding sequence is TGCAGTGCTTGGGACTCAGAACTCACAGATACGCAGTATTTT.

This sequence joins TRBV15 and TRBJ1-6, with no clear D. Germline CDR1 is LNHNV and CDR2 is YYDKDF (reference sequence). Between the trimmed V and J ends, which lost 0 bases and 2 bases, there was a span of 11 bases. CDR3 length equals 17 residues. As DNA, the CDR3 is TGTGCCACCAGCAGAGATGACGCTAGGGCCTATAATTCACCCCTCCACTTT. This encodes CATSRDDARAYNSPLHF.

The chain uses TRBV28 and TRBJ1-4, with 11 bases matching TRBD1. CDR3 size: 14 residues. Trimming at V came to 2 bases and at J to 10 bases, leaving 3 bases not matched to a gene. CDR1 and CDR2 (germline): MDHEN, SYDVKM. The CDR3 protein is CASSLMGQGGKLFF. Written as DNA, the CDR3 is TGTGCCAGCAGTTTAATGGGACAGGGGGGAAAACTGTTTTTT.

The V call is TRBV12-3 or TRBV12-4, the J call TRBJ2-5; D uncertain. The V gene lost 7 bases and the J gene lost 4 bases, with 16 bases spanning the gap. The CDR3 contains 14 residues. The CDR3 reads CASTPAHTLETQYF. The DNA of the CDR3 is TGTGCCAGCACCCCGGCCCACACACTAGAGACCCAGTACTTC.

As DNA, the CDR3 is TGTGCCAGCAGCCAAGACGCGGGTTTGCGCGAGACCCAGTACTTC. Protein product: CASSQDAGLRETQYF. The chain couples TRBV3-1 to TRBJ2-1, with TRBD2 as a possible D gene (5 bases). TRBJ2-5 matches the DNA end more closely, so the J call is doubtful. The V gene's germline CDR1 is LGHDT and CDR2 YNNKEL (reference sequence). The CDR3 sequence is 15 residues long.

This clonotype was counted between two and nine times. The chain links TRBV12-3 or TRBV12-4 to TRBJ2-5; TRBD2 agrees at 7 bases. The CDR3 covers 12 residues. Trimming at V came to 8 bases and at J to 5 bases, leaving 5 bases not matched to a gene. The CDR3 DNA reads TGTGCCAGCGCCGAAGCGGGGGAGACCCAGTACTTC. This encodes CASAEAGETQYF.

V usage is TRBV5-1 and J usage is TRBJ1-4; maybe TRBD1 (5 bases). Between the trimmed V and J ends, which lost 0 bases and 0 bases, there was a span of 9 bases. Germline V gives CDR1 SGHRS, CDR2 YFSETQ. The CDR3 covers 16 residues. The CDR3 DNA sequence: TGCGCCAGCAGCTTGGGCGGACATACAACTAATGAAAAACTGTTTTTT. It specifies CASSLGGHTTNEKLFF.

V is TRBV4-3 and J is TRBJ2-1, with TRBD1 identical over 7 bases. This CDR3 is 17 amino acids long. With V trimmed by 2 bases and J by 2 bases, 9 bases remained unmatched. Germline CDR1 reads LGHNA; CDR2 reads YSLEER. The CDR3 sequence is CASSQTQGVRAYNEQFF. For the CDR3, the DNA is TGCGCCAGCAGCCAAACGCAGGGGGTCCGGGCCTACAATGAGCAGTTCTTC.

The chain is built from TRBV5-4 and TRBJ1-2, with D perhaps TRBD1 (5 bases). Trimming pared 3 bases from V and 5 bases from J, leaving 14 bases between. This CDR3 is built from 14 residues. Per germline, CDR1 SGHNT and CDR2 YYREEE (reference sequence). The CDR3 nucleotides read TGTGCCAGCAGCTCGTTTGGGGCAAATTATGGCTACACCTTC. It is translated as CASSSFGANYGYTF.

The V gene is TRBV24-1, the J gene TRBJ2-3; 10 positions agree with TRBD2. In germline, CDR1 is KGHDR, CDR2 SFDVKD. CDR3 length: 15 residues. V shed 9 bases, J shed 5 bases, and the junction held 10 bases outside the gene matches. The CDR3 protein is CATAQSASGGDTQYF. The CDR3 DNA reads TGTGCCACCGCCCAATCGGCTAGCGGGGGAGATACGCAGTATTTT.

This sequence joins TRBV7-3 and TRBJ2-7; TRBD2 agrees at 7 bases. The CDR3 contains 15 residues. V shed 4 bases, J shed 0 bases, and the junction held 6 bases outside the gene matches. Germline V lookup: CDR1 SGHTA, CDR2 FQGTGA. CDR3 in amino acids: CASSSQAGSSYEQYF. The CDR3, as DNA: TGTGCCAGCAGCTCGCAAGCGGGAAGCTCCTACGAGCAGTACTTC.

This clonotype was observed a single time. The V and J genes are TRBV12-3 or TRBV12-4 and TRBJ1-1; tentatively, D is TRBD1 (5 bases). Trimming removed 3 bases at V and 1 base at J, with 12 bases between. This CDR3 has 15 residues. CDR3 nucleotides: TGTGCCAGCAGTTTTGAGGGGAACGAGAACACTGAAGCTTTCTTT. Protein: CASSFEGNENTEAFF.

The chain is built from TRBV5-1 and TRBJ1-2; 7 bases fit TRBD1. J was trimmed by 6 bases and V by 4 bases; bases with no gene match: 6. The germline gives CDR1 SGHRS, CDR2 YFSETQ. CDR3 size: 13 residues. The CDR3 loop reads CASSLSGTDGYTF. The CDR3 nucleotides are TGCGCCAGCAGCCTATCCGGGACAGATGGCTACACCTTC.

The table lists this clonotype with a few counts. This chain links TRBV19 with TRBJ1-5, with no clear D. CDR3 length: 12 amino acids. Germline-derived CDR1 and CDR2 are LNHDA and SQIVND (reference sequence). V lost 8 bases, J lost 2 bases, and 7 bases lay in between. In nucleotides, the CDR3 is TGTGCCAGTCGTCCGGGCAATCAGCCCCAGCATTTT. Translating gives CASRPGNQPQHF.

The rearrangement links TRBV9 to TRBJ2-5, with unresolved D. From germline, CDR1 is SGDLS and CDR2 YYNGEE. Trimming removed 1 base at V and 1 base at J, with 11 bases between. The CDR3 loop spans 15 amino acids. For the CDR3, the DNA is TGTGCCAGCAGCGTATTTCCAGGCCCCCAAGAGACCCAGTACTTC. Amino acid sequence: CASSVFPGPQETQYF.

The chain uses TRBV7-6 and TRBJ2-2, with 10 bases lining up with TRBD2. Germline lookup yields CDR1 SGHVS and CDR2 FNYEAQ. CDR3 size: 14 residues. V was clipped by 8 bases and J by 6 bases; unmatched bases: 6. CDR3 amino acids: CASSGLARAGELFF. As DNA, the CDR3 is TGTGCCAGCTCGGGACTAGCGAGGGCCGGGGAGCTGTTTTTT.

The V gene is TRBV29-1, the J gene TRBJ1-3; 8 nucleotides match TRBD1. Germline V gene sequence: CDR1 SQVTM, CDR2 ANQGSEA. V trimming: 7 bases; J trimming: 4 bases; junction bases outside the gene matches: 6. The CDR3 spans 13 residues. The DNA for the CDR3 is TGCAGCGCCCGGACAGGGCCGGGAAACACCATATATTTT. Protein: CSARTGPGNTIYF.

This clonotype was seen only a few times. The chain employs TRBV12-3 or TRBV12-4 and TRBJ1-5, with a weak D call TRBD1 (6 bases). V lost 5 bases, J lost 0 bases, and 14 bases lay in between. This CDR3 spans 16 amino acids. This CDR3 is CASSPRTEYSNQPQHF. The DNA for the CDR3 is TGTGCCAGCAGTCCCCGGACAGAGTATAGCAATCAGCCCCAGCATTTT.

This clonotype was found a few times. A read error may account for a junction end that differs from germline. The J gene is TRBJ2-1, the V gene TRBV5-1; D may be TRBD2 (5 bases). Germline assignment: CDR1 SGHRS and CDR2 YFSETQ. This CDR3 spans 14 amino acids. The CDR3 region has the DNA TGCGCCAGCGGCTTAACTAGCTCCTACAATGAGCAGTTCTTC. Its translation is CASGLTSSYNEQFF.

This clonotype was seen only a few times. The chain couples TRBV5-1 to TRBJ2-1; D is undetermined. The CDR3 has 14 residues. Germline-derived CDR1 and CDR2 are SGHRS and YFSETQ. Between the trimmed V and J ends, which lost 4 bases and 0 bases, there was a span of 8 bases. The CDR3 nucleotides are TGCGCCAGCAGCCACCCTAGCTCCTACAATGAGCAGTTCTTC. Amino acids: CASSHPSSYNEQFF.

This clonotype was counted between two and nine times. This chain joins TRBV20-1 and TRBJ1-5, with D hard to call. The CDR3 totals 14 residues. V lost 5 bases, J lost 0 bases, and 11 bases lay in between. Looked up from germline, CDR1 is DFQATT and CDR2 is SNEGSKA (reference sequence). Here the CDR3 reads CSALYAHSNQPQHF. The DNA of the CDR3 is TGCAGTGCTCTCTATGCGCATAGCAATCAGCCCCAGCATTTT.

This clonotype appeared a single time. This chain joins TRBV3-1 and TRBJ2-7; TRBD2 aligns across 10 bases. J gave up 3 bases and V 3 bases, and 5 bases lay outside the gene matches. The CDR3 length is 15 residues. Germline loops: CDR1 LGHDT, CDR2 YNNKEL (reference sequence). CDR3: CASSHPSGGDYEQYF. CDR3 sequence (DNA): TGTGCCAGCAGCCACCCAAGCGGGGGGGACTACGAGCAGTACTTC.

This clonotype has just a few counts. The V call is TRBV27, the J call TRBJ2-5; perhaps TRBD1 as D (5 bases). CDR1 is MNHEY and CDR2 is SMNVEV in the germline V gene (reference sequence). Trimming cost V 0 bases and J 4 bases, with 12 bases left between them. The CDR3 length is 15 residues. CDR3 sequence reads: CASSLSGPGIETQYF. The CDR3 DNA reads TGTGCCAGCAGTTTATCGGGGCCGGGTATAGAGACCCAGTACTTC.

This CDR3 is CSVDPRQGRAYGYTF. DNA of the CDR3: TGCAGCGTTGATCCTCGACAGGGCCGCGCCTATGGCTACACCTTC. The V gene is TRBV29-1, the J gene TRBJ1-2; 7 bases map to TRBD1. This CDR3 spans 15 amino acids. The junction had 11 bases not matched to a gene; V was cut back by 3 bases and J by 4 bases. Germline-derived CDR1 and CDR2 are SQVTM and ANQGSEA. Complete variable domain (other parts from reference TRBV29-1 and TRBJ1-2): SAVISQKPSRDICQRGTSLTIQCQVDSQVTMMFWYRQQPGQSLTLIATANQGSEATYESGFVIDKFPISRPNLTFSTLTVSNMSPEDSSIYLCSVDPRQGRAYGYTFGSGTRLTVV.

The chain carries TRBV15 and TRBJ2-2; a possible D gene is TRBD1 (6 bases). CDR1 LNHNV and CDR2 YYDKDF come from the germline V gene (reference sequence). Trimming removed 3 bases from V and 6 bases from J, with 14 bases in between. The CDR3 loop spans 15 amino acids. The CDR3 sequence is CATSRAGVRPGELFF. The CDR3 nucleotides read TGTGCCACCAGCAGGGCAGGGGTCCGACCCGGGGAGCTGTTTTTT.

This rearrangement joins TRBV30 to TRBJ2-2; either TRBD1 or TRBD2 may supply D (6 bases each). This CDR3 has 14 residues. The ends were cut back, 3 bases at V and 5 bases at J, with 13 bases in the middle. Germline V gives CDR1 GTSNPN, CDR2 SVGIG (reference sequence). CDR3 loop: CAWRGGGRTGELFF. The CDR3 nucleotides are TGTGCCTGGAGAGGGGGAGGAAGGACCGGGGAGCTGTTTTTT.

The V call is TRBV19, the J call TRBJ1-5; 9 nucleotides line up with TRBD1. CDR3 length: 15 residues. Losses at the gene ends were 6 bases for V and 5 bases for J; bases not matched to a gene: 8. The germline V gene has CDR1 LNHDA and CDR2 SQIVND (reference sequence). The CDR3 DNA follows: TGTGCCAGTAGGCGACAGGGGGAATGGGATCAGCCCCAGCATTTT. It encodes CASRRQGEWDQPQHF.

J is TRBJ2-6 and V is TRBV28; no clear D. This CDR3 contains 13 residues. The V end lost 6 bases, the J end lost 4 bases, and 7 bases lay between the germline ends. The germline CDR1 and CDR2 sequences are MDHEN and SYDVKM. The CDR3 is CASRGQGANVLTF. CDR3 DNA sequence: TGTGCCAGCAGGGGCCAGGGGGCCAACGTCCTGACTTTC.

This chain joins TRBV7-8 and TRBJ2-3; possibly TRBD1 or TRBD2 for D (6 bases each). CDR3 length: 16 residues. The V gene lost 5 bases and the J gene lost 1 base, with 16 bases spanning the gap. From germline, CDR1 is SGHVS and CDR2 FQNEAQ. The CDR3, as DNA: TGTGCCAGCAGCCCGCGCGGGACACAACGCACAGATACGCAGTATTTT. This codes for CASSPRGTQRTDTQYF.

The chain uses TRBV5-1 and TRBJ2-5; D gene ambiguous. This CDR3 has 16 residues. The germline gives CDR1 SGHRS, CDR2 YFSETQ. Trimming left V 0 bases short and J 4 bases short, with 16 bases between. CDR3 DNA sequence: TGCGCCAGCAGCTTGGCCCCCTATCTGGCCGCAGAGACCCAGTACTTC. This encodes CASSLAPYLAAETQYF.

This clonotype was counted between two and nine times. The rearrangement joins TRBV12-3 or TRBV12-4 to TRBJ1-2; D is unresolved. The V gene lost 1 base and the J gene lost 8 bases, with 11 bases spanning the gap. CDR3 size: 13 residues. This chain's CDR3 is CASSLDSLSGYTF. CDR3 coding DNA: TGTGCCAGCAGTTTAGACAGTTTGAGCGGCTACACCTTC.